This T cell receptor beta chain was recovered during a study of identical twins (dated by TCRdb to the mid-2010s). Broadly, across the study: To test whether fetal clonotypes persist, the study used deep sequencing on TCR alpha and beta repertoires from monozygotic twins, unrelated adults of various ages, and cord blood. Replicate twin experiments were performed at different times using different library preparation protocols to rule out contamination.

Looking up the germline V gene yields CDR1 SGHTA and CDR2 FQGNSA. Cut back by 1 base and 6 bases, the V and J ends lie 5 bases apart. Including cysteine and phenylalanine, the CDR3 has 12 amino acids. The entry retains the CDR3 DNA only, 36 bases that are in frame from base 1. The library relied on 5' RACE. For sequencing, an Illumina HiSeq 2000 was employed. Template switching added a universal primer binding site, and the final cDNA carried a unique molecular identifier that allowed TCR cDNA molecules to be counted accurately. Specific primers in the conserved constant-segment region were used to synthesize first-strand cDNA for the TCR alpha and beta chains. To control for contamination, every cDNA library carried two barcodes: a SMART-Mk sample barcode plus Illumina barcodes. Two successive PCR steps introduced TruSeq adapter sequences along with Illumina sample barcodes. The TCR alpha and beta cDNA libraries were sequenced on the Illumina HiSeq platform using custom primers. The paper's processing steps were these. Unique molecular identifiers were extracted from raw reads with MiGEC, and CDR3 positions were determined with MiXCR. For each individual, recombination models were inferred using an EM algorithm with the repgenHMM and IGoR tools. The analysis of shared clonotypes was done with the tcR package in R, with sharing normalized by the product of cloneset sizes. Out-of-frame nonproductive sequences were analyzed to study raw recombination free of thymic and clonal selection effects. TCRdb reanalyzed the raw reads on its own, using fastp at Q25 for trimming and MiXCR for clone calling, and kept in-frame beta chains. Rows merge per CDR3 protein into single entries with the most common DNA and genes. The V and J calls, along with clone size, are taken from TCRdb and not from the paper's own processing. Counted in this sample were under 500,000 distinct CDR3 sequences; more than 13% of them appeared once. The ten most abundant clones make up approximately 0.9% of the sample.

At least ten counts were recorded for this clonotype. No antigen is known for it. No clone much larger than this one lies a single base away; base qualities are absent. On the study overall, not on this receptor specifically: Compared with coincidental sharing between unrelated individuals, out-of-frame TCR alpha sequences shared between twins had an excess of sequences with low generation probability. The excess sharing between twins in beta out-of-frame sequences was weaker because fewer shared sequences reduced the signal-to-noise ratio. Invariant T cells such as MAIT and iNKT could partly confound zero-insertion analyses, though diverse VJ usage argued against this for most clonotypes. Recombination models systematically underestimated out-of-frame TCR alpha sharing in monozygotic twins but agreed with sharing between unrelated individuals. Because the same donors could not be followed over many years, the conclusions relied on cross-sectional statistical analysis. Fewer insertions were carried by abundant cord blood beta clonotypes; a weaker similar trend was observed in young adult naive repertoires, while no such trend was observed in memory repertoires.

Every donor was a healthy Caucasian. The twin cohort consisted of three pairs of female monozygotic twins, all aged roughly 18 to 30 years. CD4+ and CD8+ T cell populations were isolated with positive isolation kits from Invitrogen. Separately, the same data were catalogued under a study of yellow fever vaccine responses in identical twins. The second paper states: According to the authors, the vaccine-induced T cell response in identical twins seemed to be partly convergent and partly specific to each individual. The study precisely tracked vaccine-responding T cell clones in identical twins.

The sequence came from a woman aged 18-29 years in good health. The chain uses TRBV7-2 and TRBJ2-3; TRBD2 is a possible D gene, resting on 5 matching bases. The sequencing sample was made of CD4+ T cells sorted from blood. CDR3 loop: CASSLGEDTQYF. The sequenced DNA is TGTGCCAGCAGCTTAGGGGAGGATACGCAGTATTTT.